A selection of T cell receptor beta chains follows, all from one sample in a study of T-cell reconstitution after alpha-beta-depleted transplantation in children. TCRdb re-called the PCR reads with MiXCR, one entry per CDR3 protein. The sample records about 610,000 distinct CDR3 sequences, roughly a tenth being singletons. The sequencing used PBMCs from the stem cell graft donor, collected from the stem cell graft. The receptors originated from a human donor who donated a stem cell graft to a child with acute myeloid leukemia. CDR3s include the opening cysteine and the closing phenylalanine or tryptophan.

v_gene	CDR3aa
TRBV2	CAICPLRGPGANTGELFF
TRBV20-1	CSAAGTSGILTQYF
TRBV15	CATSRVEGVNTEAFF
TRBV14	CASSQGLVRGEQYF
TRBV20-1	CSAISGALDTQYF
TRBV29-1	CSVAQPNSGNTIYF
TRBV12-3/TRBV12-4	CASSGTANYGYTF
TRBV27	CASSLNTGGGYGYTF
TRBV6-5	CASSSLEGPGFYEQYF
TRBV28	CASSSSPINEQFF
TRBV6-4	CATARTPNEQFF
TRBV20-1	CSAPADGYQETQYF
TRBV24-1	CATSATGTSVYEQFF
TRBV20-1	CSAIRGQETQYF
TRBV20-1	CSALDRANEKLFF
TRBV28	CASKNADSGNTIYF
TRBV7-2	CASSPYGTQYF
TRBV27	CASSFGETNYGYTF
TRBV7-9	CASSKQDNSPLHF
TRBV12-3/TRBV12-4	CASMDSSRGAEAFF
TRBV5-5	CASSLEGFNYEQYF
TRBV3-1	CASSQGTGPKNIQYF
TRBV4-3	CASSQERVGTSGRKNEQFF
TRBV6-1	CATDAPGLAGGNEQFF
TRBV3-1	CASSSEGALNTEAFF
TRBV20-1	CSARDSGLTALGEQYF
TRBV5-1	CASSLGGGNQPQHF
TRBV20-1	CSARDFRDTTAGGLSYNEQFF
TRBV6-2/TRBV6-3	CASSPPLSRDSYNYEQYF
TRBV5-6	CASSKTGGTDTQYF
TRBV27	CASSLSLARDTQYF
TRBV7-2	CASSLRIAATTGELFF
TRBV6-2/TRBV6-3	CASSSPSGGFYGYTF
TRBV6-5	CASRAPHTEAFF
TRBV24-1	CATSDSRTSEAFF
TRBV2	CASREGTGGYQPQHF
TRBV7-9	CASSWGGLARNTGELFF
TRBV4-2	CASSQSSTGANVLTF
TRBV3-1	CASSQVQSGQATGELFF
TRBV5-1	CASSLFQADTQYF
TRBV7-9	CASSSAAGEQYF
TRBV15	CATSRDVGGSRELFF
TRBV29-1	CSPGQSDQGTQYF
TRBV7-9	CASSLGGQGRYEQYF
TRBV15	CATSGLTGGNQPQHF
TRBV25-1	CASSEYEGVSGNPTDTQYF
TRBV20-1	CSARTGLAVHNEQFF
TRBV28	CASGTSGIPDTQYF
TRBV20-1	CSARPGTSGIYEQYF
TRBV3-1	CASTQSDEQFF
TRBV3-1	CASSQDGRSIQYF
TRBV18	CASSPVQGGETQYF
TRBV5-1	CASSPSTGTYEQYF
TRBV28	CASSANGGGDTEAFF
TRBV7-2	CASSPARMGLYF
TRBV6-2/TRBV6-3	CASRGLGTGFTDTQYF
TRBV14	CASSQQWGRLRTGELFF